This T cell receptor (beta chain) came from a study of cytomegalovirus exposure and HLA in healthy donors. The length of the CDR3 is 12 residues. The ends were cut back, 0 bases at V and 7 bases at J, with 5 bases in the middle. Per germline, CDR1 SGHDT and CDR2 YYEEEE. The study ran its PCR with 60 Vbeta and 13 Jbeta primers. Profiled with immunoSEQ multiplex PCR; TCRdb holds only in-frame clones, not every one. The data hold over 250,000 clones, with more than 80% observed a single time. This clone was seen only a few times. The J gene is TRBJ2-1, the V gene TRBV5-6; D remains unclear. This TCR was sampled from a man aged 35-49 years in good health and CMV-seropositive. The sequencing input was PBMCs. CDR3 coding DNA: TGTGCCAGCAGCTTGGGACTGAATGAGCAGTTCTTC. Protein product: CASSLGLNEQFF. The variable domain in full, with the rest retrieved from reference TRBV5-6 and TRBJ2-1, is DAGVTQSPTHLIKTRGQQVTLRCSPKSGHDTVSWYQQALGQGPQFIFQYYEEEERQRGNFPDRFSGHQFPNYSSELNVNALLLGDSALYLCASSLGLNEQFFGPGTRLTVL.